A selection of T cell receptor beta chains follows, all from one sample in a study of blood T cell repertoires in COVID-19. Libraries were prepared by immunoSEQ multiplex PCR; TCRdb keeps only in-frame clonotypes and omits some of them. The data contain 97,000 or so clones, 90% of them singletons. The specimen was peripheral blood. All receptors come from a man in his fifties with acute or convalescent COVID-19. Both conserved end residues are trimmed from each CDR3. The order of the fields is J gene, V gene, CDR3 protein.

>TRBJ2-6|TRBV19
ASSMMGRVSEGANVLT
>TRBJ2-1|TRBV10-3
ATERSSGRANEQF
>TRBJ2-1|TRBV20-1
SARGTREQF
>TRBJ2-3|TRBV24-1
ATSDPNSGKTDTQY
>TRBJ2-1|TRBV2
ASLILAGVSYNEQF
>TRBJ2-1|TRBV27
ASGRLAGGYNEQF
>TRBJ2-7|TRBV4-1
ASSQAPGLSGYEQY
>TRBJ1-5|TRBV10-1
ASSEVLGGGLANQPQH
>TRBJ1-6|TRBV12-5
ASGLVQQPSSPLH
>TRBJ2-3|TRBV19
ASRRGSTDTQY
>TRBJ2-7|TRBV3-1/TRBV3-2
ASNIAGSAEQY
>TRBJ2-3|TRBV11-2
ASSLDRWGDTQY
>TRBJ2-5|TRBV29-1
SGGLARGETQY
>TRBJ1-4|TRBV7-9
ASSPITTGHEKLF
>TRBJ2-7|TRBV19
ASSLRETYEQY
>TRBJ1-5|TRBV30
AWSGAPSNQPQH
>TRBJ2-3|TRBV5-5
ASSLWAASTDTQY
>TRBJ1-5|TRBV19
ASSSLGGRQPQH
>TRBJ2-5|TRBV11-3
ASNTGYGSGETQY
>TRBJ1-1|TRBV2
ASLRTGTEAF
>TRBJ2-1|TRBV24-1
ATSRTGGGYEQF
>TRBJ1-1|TRBV19
ASSGGGGMNTEAF
>TRBJ1-1|TRBV19
ASNLRGSGTEAF
>TRBJ2-7|TRBV6-5
ASSYGDGSSYEQY
>TRBJ2-7|TRBV6-4
ASTRGDRVHEQY
>TRBJ2-1|TRBV27
ASSSHRGGSYNEQF
>TRBJ2-3|TRBV7-2
ASSMGLAGGSTDTQY
>TRBJ2-2|TRBV10-3
AIKGQPAGELF
>TRBJ1-6|TRBV29-1
SVLDRGGNSPLH
>TRBJ1-2|TRBV12-3/TRBV12-4
ATQRETDYGYT
>TRBJ1-1|TRBV19
ASSAGQGRGEAF
>TRBJ2-7|TRBV19
ASSVGLAGDLSHEQY